These T cell receptor beta chains were read from a single sample in a study of cytomegalovirus exposure and HLA in healthy donors. The table came from immunoSEQ multiplex PCR; TCRdb's copy has only in-frame clones and leaves some out. Reported are 150,000 to 200,000 clones; the ten largest clones contain around 0.79%. The sample taken for sequencing was PBMCs. Receptor source: a woman aged 18-29 years in good health and CMV-seropositive. The CDR3 runs from the conserved cysteine through the conserved F or W. Each record gives: D gene, V gene, J gene, CDR3 protein, CDR3 DNA. The D gene is left open where the match is weak.

D gene: NA
V gene: TRBV5-4
J gene: TRBJ2-5
CDR3 protein: CASSLSQETQYF
CDR3 DNA: TGTGCCAGCAGCTTGTCACAAGAGACCCAGTACTTC

D gene: NA
V gene: TRBV5-1
J gene: TRBJ1-1
CDR3 protein: CASSLVGVETEAFF
CDR3 DNA: TGCGCCAGCAGCTTGGTAGGGGTTGAAACTGAAGCTTTCTTT

D gene: NA
V gene: TRBV21-1
J gene: TRBJ1-1
CDR3 protein: CASSKIRTENTEAFF
CDR3 DNA: TGTGCCAGCAGCAAAATCAGGACAGAGAACACTGAAGCTTTCTTT

D gene: TRBD2
V gene: TRBV5-6
J gene: TRBJ2-7
CDR3 protein: CASSSSGLPTYEQYF
CDR3 DNA: TGTGCCAGCAGCTCATCGGGACTACCGACTTACGAGCAGTACTTC

D gene: TRBD1
V gene: TRBV6-5
J gene: TRBJ1-1
CDR3 protein: CASSLQGDTEAFF
CDR3 DNA: TGTGCCAGCAGTTTACAGGGGGACACTGAAGCTTTCTTT

D gene: TRBD2
V gene: TRBV4-1
J gene: TRBJ2-1
CDR3 protein: CASSHEHPLSGRSRYNEQFF
CDR3 DNA: TGCGCCAGCAGCCACGAACACCCGTTGAGCGGGAGGTCACGCTACAATGAGCAGTTCTTC

D gene: NA
V gene: TRBV10-3
J gene: TRBJ1-3
CDR3 protein: CAISGTTFFAPGNTIYF
CDR3 DNA: TGTGCCATCAGTGGAACGACATTCTTCGCTCCTGGAAACACCATATATTTT

D gene: TRBD1
V gene: TRBV30
J gene: TRBJ1-6
CDR3 protein: CACGTGVSYNSPLHF
CDR3 DNA: TGTGCCTGTGGGACAGGGGTCTCCTATAATTCACCCCTCCACTTT

D gene: TRBD1
V gene: TRBV5-4
J gene: TRBJ1-2
CDR3 protein: CASSLAPGGEYGYTF
CDR3 DNA: TGTGCCAGCAGCTTGGCCCCAGGGGGCGAGTATGGCTACACCTTC

D gene: NA
V gene: TRBV6-6
J gene: TRBJ1-5
CDR3 protein: CASSYGWRHSNQPQHF
CDR3 DNA: TGTGCCAGCAGTTACGGATGGAGGCATAGCAATCAGCCCCAGCATTTT

D gene: NA
V gene: TRBV18
J gene: TRBJ1-4
CDR3 protein: CASSPLQGLNEKLFF
CDR3 DNA: TGTGCCAGCTCACCATTACAGGGCCTTAATGAAAAACTGTTTTTT

D gene: NA
V gene: TRBV7-8
J gene: TRBJ2-2
CDR3 protein: CASSLEGANTGELFF
CDR3 DNA: TGTGCCAGCAGCTTAGAGGGGGCGAACACCGGGGAGCTGTTTTTT

D gene: TRBD1
V gene: TRBV27
J gene: TRBJ1-4
CDR3 protein: CASSNRGRNEKLFF
CDR3 DNA: TGTGCCAGCAGCAACAGGGGGCGGAATGAAAAACTGTTTTTT

D gene: NA
V gene: TRBV27
J gene: TRBJ1-5
CDR3 protein: CASSLERNQPQHF
CDR3 DNA: TGTGCCAGCAGTTTAGAGCGCAATCAGCCCCAGCATTTT

D gene: TRBD1
V gene: TRBV7-7
J gene: TRBJ1-4
CDR3 protein: CAWGQPNEKLFF
CDR3 DNA: TGTGCTTGGGGACAGCCTAATGAAAAACTGTTTTTT

D gene: TRBD2
V gene: TRBV4-2
J gene: TRBJ2-3
CDR3 protein: CASSPPGEGLRQYF
CDR3 DNA: TGTGCCAGCAGCCCCCCGGGGGAGGGGCTAAGGCAGTATTTT

D gene: NA
V gene: TRBV2
J gene: TRBJ2-7
CDR3 protein: CASSPIFRQASSYEQYF
CDR3 DNA: TGTGCCAGCAGCCCGATATTTAGGCAGGCAAGCTCCTACGAGCAGTACTTC

D gene: NA
V gene: TRBV9
J gene: TRBJ2-3
CDR3 protein: CASSVDGGTDTQYF
CDR3 DNA: TGTGCCAGCAGCGTAGATGGCGGGACAGATACGCAGTATTTT

D gene: NA
V gene: TRBV7-8
J gene: TRBJ1-1
CDR3 protein: CASSSRRAGGQHTEAFF
CDR3 DNA: TGTGCCAGCAGCTCGCGCAGGGCAGGAGGGCAGCACACTGAAGCTTTCTTT

D gene: NA
V gene: TRBV6-5
J gene: TRBJ2-7
CDR3 protein: CASQWRVTSYEQYF
CDR3 DNA: TGTGCCAGCCAGTGGAGGGTTACAAGCTACGAGCAGTACTTC

D gene: NA
V gene: TRBV5-1
J gene: TRBJ2-7
CDR3 protein: CASSLDWPTGEQYF
CDR3 DNA: TGCGCCAGCAGCTTAGACTGGCCCACCGGCGAGCAGTACTTC

D gene: TRBD1
V gene: TRBV30
J gene: TRBJ1-3
CDR3 protein: CAWSVSWTGKGIYF
CDR3 DNA: TGTGCCTGGAGTGTAAGCTGGACAGGGAAAGGCATATATTTT

D gene: NA
V gene: TRBV5-1
J gene: TRBJ1-1
CDR3 protein: CASSLGAGSALTEAFF
CDR3 DNA: TGCGCCAGCAGCTTGGGTGCGGGTTCCGCCCTCACTGAAGCTTTCTTT

D gene: NA
V gene: TRBV5-1
J gene: TRBJ2-2
CDR3 protein: CASNLEFQGFRTGELFF
CDR3 DNA: TGCGCCAGCAACTTGGAATTCCAGGGGTTCAGGACCGGGGAGCTGTTTTTT

D gene: TRBD2
V gene: TRBV7-2
J gene: TRBJ2-7
CDR3 protein: CASSLVILAGVMGEQYF
CDR3 DNA: TGTGCCAGCAGTTTAGTAATACTAGCGGGAGTGATGGGGGAGCAGTACTTC

D gene: TRBD1
V gene: TRBV6-6
J gene: TRBJ1-5
CDR3 protein: CASSYSGGGNQPQHF
CDR3 DNA: TGTGCCAGCAGTTACTCAGGGGGCGGCAATCAGCCCCAGCATTTT

D gene: NA
V gene: TRBV27
J gene: TRBJ1-5
CDR3 protein: CASSARDENQPQHF
CDR3 DNA: TGTGCCAGCAGTGCCCGGGATGAAAATCAGCCCCAGCATTTT

D gene: NA
V gene: TRBV9
J gene: TRBJ1-3
CDR3 protein: CASSVGASGLLGTGLSGNTIYF
CDR3 DNA: TGTGCCAGCAGCGTAGGTGCATCGGGACTCCTCGGAACAGGTCTCTCTGGAAACACCATATATTTT

D gene: TRBD1
V gene: TRBV29-1
J gene: TRBJ2-7
CDR3 protein: CSVTGQGISYEQYF
CDR3 DNA: TGCAGCGTCACCGGACAGGGGATAAGCTACGAGCAGTACTTC

D gene: NA
V gene: TRBV27
J gene: TRBJ1-1
CDR3 protein: CASSPREISEAFF
CDR3 DNA: TGTGCCAGCAGTCCACGGGAAATCTCTGAAGCTTTCTTT

D gene: TRBD1
V gene: TRBV18
J gene: TRBJ1-1
CDR3 protein: CASSPRTGGDTEAFF
CDR3 DNA: TGTGCCAGCTCACCCCGGACAGGTGGGGACACTGAAGCTTTCTTT

D gene: NA
V gene: TRBV5-1
J gene: TRBJ2-7
CDR3 protein: CASSSDTTTQVYLTIPYEQYF
CDR3 DNA: TGCGCCAGCAGCTCTGATACGACGACACAGGTTTATCTTACAATCCCCTACGAGCAGTACTTC

D gene: TRBD2
V gene: TRBV5-1
J gene: TRBJ2-3
CDR3 protein: CASRLTGGREDTQYF
CDR3 DNA: TGCGCCAGCAGACTAACGGGGGGACGAGAAGATACGCAGTATTTT

D gene: NA
V gene: TRBV11-2
J gene: TRBJ1-2
CDR3 protein: CASSLVPGEDYGYTF
CDR3 DNA: TGTGCCAGCAGCTTAGTACCGGGAGAAGACTATGGCTACACCTTC

D gene: TRBD1
V gene: TRBV7-9
J gene: TRBJ1-1
CDR3 protein: CASRPYRGQNTEAFF
CDR3 DNA: TGTGCCAGCAGACCTTACAGGGGTCAGAACACTGAAGCTTTCTTT

D gene: TRBD1
V gene: TRBV9
J gene: TRBJ1-4
CDR3 protein: CASSALTGSEKLFF
CDR3 DNA: TGTGCCAGCAGCGCCTTGACAGGGAGTGAAAAACTGTTTTTT

D gene: TRBD1
V gene: TRBV27
J gene: TRBJ1-1
CDR3 protein: CASSPAGTGAEAFF
CDR3 DNA: TGTGCCAGCAGTCCCGCCGGGACAGGGGCTGAAGCTTTCTTT

D gene: TRBD1
V gene: TRBV30
J gene: TRBJ1-3
CDR3 protein: CAGTGVPGNTIYF
CDR3 DNA: TGTGCCGGAACAGGGGTCCCTGGAAACACCATATATTTT